This T cell receptor beta chain was retrieved from a study of cytomegalovirus exposure and HLA in healthy donors (TCRdb year 2017). Regarding the research as a whole: An earlier analysis of roughly 500 of the donors reported 250 to 300 Gb of sequence data and more than 90 million unique TCR beta sequences from roughly 200 million T cells. HLA typing covered class I and class II loci at four-digit resolution. In a later genetic analysis, genome-wide SNP genotypes for about 65% of the roughly 670 donors were used, and that subset was treated as a discovery cohort. Among some 410 genotyped donors of the cohort, an average of roughly 230,000 unique TCR beta nucleotide sequences was sequenced per donor, of which about 19% were non-productive. Using immunosequencing, the study profiled T cell repertoires from 640 or so subjects and related those repertoires to cytomegalovirus serostatus. Roughly 300 gigabases of sequencing data and roughly 80 million unique TCR sequences made up an early release that covered nearly 650 HLA-typed donors. Of the 398 genotyped donors, over 65% fell in the genetic ancestry cluster associated with self-reported Caucasian donors. The number of typed donors differed by locus: about 620-640 for A, B, C, DRB1 and DQB1; some 500 for DQA1; approximately 600 for DPA1; and roughly 470 for DPB1. To predict cytomegalovirus infection status, the study brought together high-throughput TCR immunosequencing, statistical association of individual TCRs with disease status, and machine learning. Besides the first cohort of approximately 670 subjects, a separate validation cohort made up of over a hundred different subjects was used. The study was designed to test whether signatures of past pathogen exposure could be identified by cataloging public T cell receptors. Because of strong linkage in the cohort, a handful of DR-DQ haplotypes were treated as single units for association and clustering. To study patterns of TCR occurrence, a later analysis re-analyzed previously published TCR beta repertoires from 666 donors and added high-resolution HLA genotyping. Rather than drawing on any new phenotypic data, the later analysis identified candidate immune exposures from TCR beta sequences and the way those sequences occurred across donors. Alongside the repertoire data, information on donor age, sex, ethnicity and CMV serostatus was compiled. All discovery cohort repertoires had been generated on a single sequencing platform. An earlier analysis of 587 of the donors applied high-throughput TCR beta sequencing to assess whether each TCR beta V gene segment acted as functional or pseudogenic.

In total, more than 500 healthy bone marrow donors made up the cohort. Cohort members were all nominally healthy when sampled, although unrecorded immune exposures were likely present. The donor was CMV seronegative and belonged to the group of over 300 seronegative cohort members. Every donor gave a peripheral blood sample, and the peripheral blood mononuclear cells from that sample were used for TCR beta sequencing. The Qiagen DNeasy Blood Extraction Kit was used to extract genomic DNA from the blood cell samples. General findings and caveats noted by the study authors: At a false discovery rate of 0.05, a later analysis linked approximately 18,000 TCR beta sequences to specific HLA alleles. A later analysis found that most CMV-associated TCR beta chains appeared HLA-restricted, with HLA associations seemingly driven largely by CMV exposure. According to a later analysis, parvovirus B19, influenza, CMV and Epstein-Barr virus appeared linked to several top co-occurrence clusters. Cytomegalovirus status was reported to be diagnosed by the classifier with high specificity and sensitivity in both the original and validation cohorts. Because counts were too low, roughly 17 rarely observed V segments, including chromosome 9 orphons, were left out of the earlier analysis of roughly 600 of the donors. In a later analysis, HLA-associated TCR beta chains were found to be more clonally expanded and to have lower generation probabilities than equally common non-associated chains. Strong co-occurrence of HLA alleles, especially DR and DQ, made assigning TCR associations to individual alleles difficult. The authors suggested that the approach could potentially be extended to other disease states and immunological phenotypes. A cluster of highly shared sequence variants was judged likely to represent a technical artifact of the sequencing pipeline. Roughly uniform sequencing depth across donors was assumed in presence/absence analyses, although this assumption may not hold. Some IMGT-functional V segments, including TRBV6-2 and TRBV6-3, could not be distinguished by the 87-base-pair reads and were therefore excluded. A total of around 150 TCR beta chains were listed by the study as associated with cytomegalovirus. Linkage disequilibrium might explain the correlated functional status among segregating V segments, but an unknown experimental factor could not be ruled out. An earlier analysis of approximately 530 of the donors showed that most TCR beta V segments appeared in productive rearrangements either about 87% or about 30% of the time, which broadly matched IMGT annotations. A later genetic analysis reported fewer N-insertions in productive TCRs among donors in an Asian-associated ancestry cluster than the approximately 700-donor mean. The only immune exposure information available for the cohort was CMV serostatus. In this cohort, only TCR beta chains were sequenced, and detectable features were limited by the absence of alpha or paired-chain data. In vitro tests confirmed that a few of the cytomegalovirus-associated TCR beta chains recognize cytomegalovirus antigens. Because HLA typing was unavailable for some donors at each locus, only the typed subset was used in association tests. V-gene and J-gene trimming of TCR beta chains was associated with a missense DCLRE1C variant in a later genetic analysis, and the association was replicated in an independent cohort. A further reported finding was that TCR beta sequences accurately predicted the HLA-A and HLA-B alleles for most subjects in the first cohort. A later analysis found that TCR association rates varied across HLA loci, with DRB1 alleles showing the most associated TCRs and HLA-C alleles the fewest. Most TCR sequences were seen in very few donors, while some public TCRs were found in many individuals.

The germline V gene provides CDR1 SGHRS and CDR2 YFSETQ. The V and J ends are trimmed by 2 bases and 8 bases, leaving 8 bases between them. The CDR3 covers 12 residues, taking in both the cysteine and the phenylalanine. The retained sequence is limited to the CDR3, 36 bases, with the frame set at the first base. This clone appeared once. The antigen it recognizes is unknown. No quality values exist for individual bases; no much larger clone is one base distant. Library method: the immunoSEQ multiplex PCR assay. A mixture of 60 forward primers for TCR Vbeta segments and 13 reverse primers for TCR Jbeta segments was used in the multiplex PCR. The CDR3 region of rearranged TCR beta genes was amplified from genomic DNA with a multiplex PCR assay. Amplified TCR beta libraries were sequenced as 87-base-pair reads on the Illumina HiSeq System. The paper's processing steps were these. A later analysis counted some 80 million unique TCR beta chains across the 550 to 700 repertoires, and roughly 9.9 million of these chains were shared by at least two donors. Raw reads were error-corrected and collapsed into unique sequences by a nearest-neighbor algorithm in which closely related sequences were merged to remove PCR and sequencing errors. CDR3 sequences were aligned to IMGT reference sequences to assign V, D and J gene segments. For a sequence to be retained, at least a six-nucleotide match to both a V gene segment and a J gene segment was required. A rearrangement counted as productive if the CDR3 had no stop codons and remained in frame with V and J, and every other rearrangement counted as non-productive. Following IMGT convention, CDR3 was defined as the stretch from the second conserved V-encoded cysteine to the conserved J-encoded phenylalanine. The earlier analysis of about 500 of the donors excluded sequences that lacked an unambiguous match to a single V gene segment. In an earlier analysis of a few hundred of the donors, a V segment was called functional when productive rearrangements were above 56.7%, and segregating when the standard deviation between donors exceeded 5%. A statistical classification framework was developed to diagnose cytomegalovirus status using the catalog of TCR beta chain sequences. A later analysis assigned V and J genes by comparing TCR nucleotide sequences with IMGT/GENE-DB human TR gene sequences. The TCRdist pipeline was used in a later analysis to assign CDR3 sequences and most-parsimonious VDJ recombination scenarios. A later analysis defined each TCR beta chain by its CDR3 amino acid sequence plus V-gene family, and excluded reads lacking a unique V-gene family. In a later analysis, some 600 highly shared, low-generation-probability nucleotide sequences were removed to address suspected cross-contamination and a sequencing artifact. A later analysis calculated a clonal expansion index for each public chain from normalized within-repertoire ranks of inferred template counts. Generation probabilities in a later analysis came from a VDJ recombination model fitted to out-of-frame rearrangements, and those results were checked against IGoR. In a later analysis, TCR-TCR, TCR-HLA and TCR-CMV co-occurrence was scored with hypergeometric tests, and a repertoire-size bias correction was applied to TCR pairs. False discovery rates were estimated in a later analysis by permuting HLA or CMV assignments 20 times. A later analysis grouped co-occurring TCRs with DBSCAN, adding TCRdist sequence similarity when clustering within HLA-allele-positive subsets. Co-occurrence clustering excluded repertoires with fewer than 30,000 or more than 120,000 public chains, plus five with anomalous nucleotide sharing. TCRdb carries this immuneACCESS record with in-frame sequences only. Its versions omit some clonotypes, under half of them owing to an unresolved V gene in the studies checked, with the rest unexplained. V, J and clone size are those of that table, while D and trimming were read from the DNA. For this sample the table gives 150,000 to 200,000 clones, of which 84% were detected only once. 0.2% to 0.3% of the sample is taken by the ten largest.

Sequences were obtained from PBMCs. The sequence derives from a boy between 10 and 17 years old in good health and CMV-seronegative. Here the chain combines TRBV5-1 and TRBJ2-1, with the identity of the D gene unclear. The CDR3 sequence is CASSFLQDEQFF. The DNA is TGCGCCAGCAGCTTTCTTCAGGATGAGCAGTTCTTC.